This T cell receptor beta chain came from a study of blood T cell repertoires in COVID-19 (dated by TCRdb to the early 2020s). The study in broad terms: The collaborator samples originated in the United States, Italy and Spain and spanned the acute and convalescent phases of COVID-19. The prospective study material was composed of cDNA or gDNA derived from T cells, B-cell-depleted T cells, or PBMCs. Deeply sampled blood TCRbeta repertoires from subjects exposed to, actively infected with, or recovered from COVID-19 were included in the dataset. The sample metadata nearly always contained a de-identified subject ID, COVID-19 status, age in years and sex. The samples were drawn from two sources: the first 160 participants of the ongoing ImmuneRACE study, and approximately 1,300 subjects contributed by 6 global collaborators. Where available, HLA class I and class II types were taken from metadata supplied by the sample provider and were not determined by assay-based typing. The repertoires were made available in a free public database intended to serve as a resource for research on the immune response to SARS-CoV-2. Overall study outcomes, separate from this receptor: How much clinical and demographic metadata was included differed by source and by participant, and the metadata was provided uncurated.

The immunoSEQ Assay, a bias-controlled multiplex PCR, was used to amplify TCRbeta CDR3 regions from genomic DNA. Per the authors' processing: Nucleated cell counts per sample were estimated from amplification of reference gene primers within the assay. To quantify the absolute abundance of each unique TCRbeta CDR3 rearrangement, sequence reads were collapsed and filtered. For each sample, productive Simpson clonality was calculated by taking the square root of Simpson's diversity index across productive rearrangements. The source is immuneACCESS, and TCRdb retained only in-frame sequences with V and J called. Part of the clones is not carried over; for the studies checked, unresolved V genes explain less than half of this, and the remainder is unexplained. Clone size and the V and J calls come from that table; the DNA yielded D and trimming. Counted in this sample were approximately 300,000 clones; approximately 90% of them appeared once. 6.5% to 8% of the sample is in the top ten clones.

Notes on this clone: Its antigen is currently not known. Per-nucleotide qualities are absent, and no much larger clonotype sits a single base away.

CDR1 ENHRY and CDR2 SYGVKD were looked up in the germline V gene. Inclusive of the bounding cysteine and phenylalanine, the CDR3 is 13 residues long. Just the 39-base CDR3 DNA is kept, in frame starting at base 1. V is cut by 4 bases and J by 3 bases, and the space between the germline ends is 10 bases. One collaborating source in Seattle enrolled patients during active infection and followed them longitudinally through the course of disease. The collaborating institutions used their own protocols to collect whole blood in K2EDTA tubes. For TCRbeta analysis, collaborators shipped samples as frozen whole blood, isolated PBMCs, or DNA extracted from either of those sample types.

The receptor was derived from a woman between 25 and 40 years old with COVID-19, enrolled during active disease. The rearranged segments are TRBV10-3 and TRBJ2-7; the D segment could be TRBD1, given 6 matching bases. The specimen was peripheral blood. The sequenced DNA is TGTGCCATCAGTGGGGACACAGGCTACGAGCAGTACTTC. Translated, this is CAISGDTGYEQYF.